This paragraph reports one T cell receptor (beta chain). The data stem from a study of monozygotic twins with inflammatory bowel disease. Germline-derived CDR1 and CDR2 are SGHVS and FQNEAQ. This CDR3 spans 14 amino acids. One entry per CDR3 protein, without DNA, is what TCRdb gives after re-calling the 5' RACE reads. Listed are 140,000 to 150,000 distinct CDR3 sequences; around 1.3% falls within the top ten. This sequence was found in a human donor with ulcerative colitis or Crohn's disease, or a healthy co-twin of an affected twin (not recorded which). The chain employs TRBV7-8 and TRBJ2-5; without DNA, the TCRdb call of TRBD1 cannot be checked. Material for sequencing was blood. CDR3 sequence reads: CASRTGTGQETQYF. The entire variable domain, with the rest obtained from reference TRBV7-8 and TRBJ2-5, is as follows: GAGVSQSPRYKVAKRGQDVALRCDPISGHVSLFWYQQALGQGPEFLTYFQNEAQLDKSGLPSDRFFAERPEGSVSTLKIQRTQQEDSAVYLCASRTGTGQETQYFGPGTRLLVL.